A single sample is the source of the 13 T cell receptor beta chains below, sequenced in a study of cytomegalovirus exposure and HLA in healthy donors (dated by TCRdb to 2017 to 2019). Receptor libraries were prepared by the immunoSEQ multiplex PCR assay. The multiplex PCR relied on a mix of 60 forward primers for TCR Vbeta segments and 13 reverse primers for TCR Jbeta segments. TCRdb retrieved this table from immuneACCESS and kept in-frame rearrangements only. Not all clones are present; in checked studies, unresolved V genes account for under half, and no reason is known for the remainder. The table for this sample lists about 110,000 clones; roughly 72% of them were counted only once. The ten largest clones represent roughly 8% of the sample. The material sequenced was PBMCs. The receptors derive from a man younger than 45 in good health and CMV-seronegative.

The chain has TRBV28 and TRBJ1-1, with 7 bases matching TRBD1. Germline V CDR1 and CDR2: MDHEN, SYDVKM. This CDR3 contains 13 residues. J was trimmed by 2 bases and V by 8 bases; bases with no gene match: 5. This chain's CDR3 is CASHDRVNTEAFF. In DNA, the CDR3 is TGTGCCAGCCACGACAGGGTCAACACTGAAGCTTTCTTT.

This clone counts as medium-sized. The genes are TRBV6-5 and TRBJ1-1; D gene uncertain. Germline CDR1 is MNHEY and CDR2 is SVGAGI. The germline V and J ends were trimmed by 0 bases and 1 base, with 9 bases remaining between them. The CDR3 consists of 15 residues. CDR3 DNA sequence: TGTGCCAGCAGTTACTCTGGCACCTGGAACACTGAAGCTTTCTTT. Protein product: CASSYSGTWNTEAFF.

The chain carries TRBV9 and TRBJ1-1; D unclear. Looked up from germline, CDR1 is SGDLS and CDR2 is YYNGEE. The CDR3 is 14 amino acids. V lost 0 bases and J 2 bases, leaving 8 bases between the germline ends. The CDR3 is CASSVDSVNTEAFF. The CDR3 DNA follows: TGTGCCAGCAGCGTAGATTCAGTAAACACTGAAGCTTTCTTT.

The chain links TRBV6-5 to TRBJ1-1, with D maybe TRBD1 (5 bases). V dropped 6 bases and J dropped 0 bases, with 11 bases sitting between them. The germline V gene encodes CDR1 MNHEY and CDR2 SVGAGI. This CDR3 has 14 residues. CDR3 sequence: CASSRQPLNTEAFF. The CDR3, as DNA: TGTGCCAGCAGCCGACAGCCTTTGAACACTGAAGCTTTCTTT.

This clone has just a few counts. V and J are TRBV6-4 and TRBJ2-7; 9 bases match TRBD1. The CDR3 loop spans 17 amino acids. The ends lost 6 bases at V and 6 bases at J; junction bases unmatched: 18. Germline assignment: CDR1 MRHNA and CDR2 SNTAGT. CDR3: CASRDGSLGTGSGEQYF. In nucleotides, the CDR3 is TGTGCCAGCAGGGACGGTAGCCTCGGGACAGGGTCGGGCGAGCAGTACTTC.

This clone was detected only a few times. The chain uses TRBV28 and TRBJ2-7; D possibly corresponds to TRBD2 (6 bases). The V end lost 5 bases, the J end lost 2 bases, and 16 bases lay between the germline ends. The CDR3 has 15 amino acids. The germline V gene has CDR1 MDHEN and CDR2 SYDVKM. The chain's CDR3 is CASSGGLRRAYEQYF. The CDR3 nucleotides are TGTGCCAGCAGTGGGGGACTCCGGCGGGCCTACGAGCAGTACTTC.

V usage is TRBV6-5 and J usage is TRBJ2-7; 10 bases match TRBD1. After removal of 7 bases from V and 8 bases from J, the junction contained 11 bases not matched to a gene. This CDR3 region has 14 residues. Germline values: CDR1 MNHEY, CDR2 SVGAGI. The CDR3 spells CASTLTGGSLKQYF. CDR3 bases: TGTGCCAGCACCTTGACAGGGGGCTCGCTCAAGCAGTACTTC.

This rearrangement joins TRBV19 to TRBJ1-1; D unresolved. This CDR3 has 14 amino acids. The V end lost 1 base, the J end lost 1 base, and 7 bases lay between the germline ends. Germline CDR1 and CDR2: LNHDA and SQIVND (reference sequence). The CDR3, as DNA: TGTGCCAGTAGTATAGTCGAGGAGAACACTGAAGCTTTCTTT. As protein: CASSIVEENTEAFF.

The chain couples TRBV11-2 to TRBJ2-1; possible D gene TRBD2, 5 bases. The CDR3 has 15 amino acids. Per the germline V gene, CDR1 is SGHAT and CDR2 is FQNNGV. V lost 2 bases and J lost 5, with 13 bases in between. The CDR3 nucleotides are TGTGCCAGCAGCTTAATGGGGAGCGGACACAATGAGCAGTTCTTC. Its translation: CASSLMGSGHNEQFF.

This chain uses TRBV4-1 with TRBJ2-5, with 7 bases that match TRBD1. Per the germline V gene, CDR1 is MGHRA and CDR2 is YSYEKL. The CDR3 runs to 17 residues. Trimming at V came to 1 base and at J to 1 base, leaving 9 bases not matched to a gene. CDR3 in amino acids: CASSQVVGTAGQETQYF. CDR3 bases: TGCGCCAGCAGCCAAGTGGTCGGGACAGCCGGCCAAGAGACCCAGTACTTC.

The rearrangement uses TRBV27 and TRBJ2-1, with no clear D. Germline assignment: CDR1 MNHEY and CDR2 SMNVEV (reference sequence). This CDR3 is built from 15 residues. Trimming took 2 bases from V and 0 from J, leaving 8 bases between them. The CDR3 DNA reads as TGTGCCAGCAGTTTAGCTCCGAGCTCCTACAATGAGCAGTTCTTC. It encodes CASSLAPSSYNEQFF.

Concerning this clone itself: The same CDR3 arises from other DNA sequences in this sample as well. The chain employs TRBV5-1 and TRBJ2-2, with a tentative D call TRBD2 (6 bases). From germline, CDR1 is SGHRS and CDR2 YFSETQ. Trimming left V 2 bases short and J 3 bases short, with 14 bases between. The CDR3 sequence is 16 residues long. In nucleotides, the CDR3 is TGCGCCAGCAGCTTTGGTTTGTGGGGGGACACCGGGGAGCTGTTTTTT. Translating gives CASSFGLWGDTGELFF.

This chain links TRBV28 with TRBJ1-1, with TRBD1 matching over 8 bases. There are 14 residues in the CDR3. Germline V gene lookup returns CDR1 MDHEN and CDR2 SYDVKM. V shed 6 bases, J shed 4 bases, and the junction held 7 bases outside the gene matches. The CDR3 coding sequence is TGTGCCAGCAGATCGACAGGGGAGGGCACTGAAGCTTTCTTT. Translating gives CASRSTGEGTEAFF.